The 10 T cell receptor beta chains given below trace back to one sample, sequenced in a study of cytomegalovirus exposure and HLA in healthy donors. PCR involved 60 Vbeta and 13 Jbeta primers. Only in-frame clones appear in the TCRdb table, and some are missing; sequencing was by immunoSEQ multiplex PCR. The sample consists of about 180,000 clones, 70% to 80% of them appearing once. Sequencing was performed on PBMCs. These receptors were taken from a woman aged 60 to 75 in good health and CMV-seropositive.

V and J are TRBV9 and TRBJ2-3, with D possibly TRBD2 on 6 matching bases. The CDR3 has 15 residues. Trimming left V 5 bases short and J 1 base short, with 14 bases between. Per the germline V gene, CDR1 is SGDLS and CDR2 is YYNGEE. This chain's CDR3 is CASSSDGGGTDTQYF. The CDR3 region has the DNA TGTGCCAGCAGTTCAGACGGGGGAGGCACAGATACGCAGTATTTT.

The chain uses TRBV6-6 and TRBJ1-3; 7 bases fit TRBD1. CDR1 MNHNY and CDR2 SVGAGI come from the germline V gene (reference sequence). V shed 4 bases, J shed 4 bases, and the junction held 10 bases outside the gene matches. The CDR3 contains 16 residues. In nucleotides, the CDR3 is TGTGCCAGCAGTTCGACAGGGAGTCTGCGCGGAAACACCATATATTTT. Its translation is CASSSTGSLRGNTIYF.

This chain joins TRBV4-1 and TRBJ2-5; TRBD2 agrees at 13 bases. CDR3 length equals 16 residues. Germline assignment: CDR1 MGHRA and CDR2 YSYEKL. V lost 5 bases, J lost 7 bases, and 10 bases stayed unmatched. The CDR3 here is CASSSPGLAGSGTQYF. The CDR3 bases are TGCGCCAGCAGCTCCCCGGGACTAGCGGGGTCGGGGACCCAGTACTTC.

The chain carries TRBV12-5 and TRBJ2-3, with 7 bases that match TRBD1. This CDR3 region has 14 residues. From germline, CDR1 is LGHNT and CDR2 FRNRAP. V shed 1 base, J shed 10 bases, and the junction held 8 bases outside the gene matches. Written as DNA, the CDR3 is TGTGCTAGTGGTTTGGAAACGCGACAGGGTCCGCAGTATTTT. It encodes CASGLETRQGPQYF.

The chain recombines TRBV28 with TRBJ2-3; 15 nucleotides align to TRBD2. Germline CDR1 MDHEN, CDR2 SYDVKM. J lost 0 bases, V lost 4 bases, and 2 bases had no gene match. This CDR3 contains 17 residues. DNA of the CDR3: TGTGCCAGCAGTTGGACTAGCGGGAGGGCCAGCACAGATACGCAGTATTTT. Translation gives CASSWTSGRASTDTQYF.

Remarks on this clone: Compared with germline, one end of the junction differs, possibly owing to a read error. The CDR3 nucleotides are TGTGCCAGCAACTTGGTTGGGCAACCCTATGGCTACACCTTC. Translated: CASNLVGQPYGYTF. V is TRBV5-6 and J is TRBJ1-2, with D hard to call. The CDR3 totals 14 residues. Germline V gene sequence: CDR1 SGHDT, CDR2 YYEEEE.

The CDR3: CASSFNSGGIGQPQHF. The CDR3 coding sequence is TGTGCCAGCAGCTTCAACTCAGGGGGAATCGGGCAGCCCCAGCATTTT. The chain employs TRBV7-8 and TRBJ1-5; 7 bases are shared with TRBD1. Trimming removed 3 bases from V and 7 bases from J; junction bases left unmatched: 12. The germline V gene has CDR1 SGHVS and CDR2 FQNEAQ. This CDR3 has 16 residues.

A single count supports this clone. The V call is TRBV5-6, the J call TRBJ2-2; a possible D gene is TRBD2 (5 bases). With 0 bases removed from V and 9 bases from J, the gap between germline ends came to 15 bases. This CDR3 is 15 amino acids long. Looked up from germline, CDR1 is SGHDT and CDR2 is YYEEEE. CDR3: CASSLVDGKNRELFF. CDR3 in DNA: TGTGCCAGCAGCTTGGTTGACGGGAAGAACAGGGAGCTGTTTTTT.

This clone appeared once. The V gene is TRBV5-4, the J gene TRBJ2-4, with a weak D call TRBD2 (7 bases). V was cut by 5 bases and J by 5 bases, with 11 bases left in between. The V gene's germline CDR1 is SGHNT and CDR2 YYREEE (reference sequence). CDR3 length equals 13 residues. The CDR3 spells CASSWEGENIQYF. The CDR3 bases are TGTGCCAGCAGTTGGGAGGGGGAAAACATTCAGTACTTC.

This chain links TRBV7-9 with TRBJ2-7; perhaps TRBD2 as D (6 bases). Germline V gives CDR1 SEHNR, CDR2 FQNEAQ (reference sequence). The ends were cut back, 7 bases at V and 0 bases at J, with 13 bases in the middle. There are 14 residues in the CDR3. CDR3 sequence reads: CASKERASSYEQYF. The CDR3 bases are TGTGCCAGCAAGGAGCGGGCGAGCTCCTACGAGCAGTACTTC.